This is a list of T cell receptor beta chains from one sample in a study of T cell responses to AZD1222 COVID-19 vaccine. Data came from immunoSEQ multiplex PCR; TCRdb stores just in-frame clones and leaves some out. Here the sample spans around 190,000 clones, 88% being singletons. The sample here was peripheral blood, taken on day 0 of AZD1222 vaccination. The receptors stem from an adult in good health. The CDR3 runs from the conserved cysteine through the conserved F or W. The D gene is left open where the match is weak. Expanded clones get a size class; other rows say once, few or many, or leave the size out.

CDR3 length: 15
V gene: TRBV9
J gene: TRBJ2-7
clone size: few
D gene: TRBD2
CDR3 DNA: TGTGCCAGCAGCCCAGGGACTATTAGCTCCTACGAGCAGTACTTC
CDR3 protein: CASSPGTISSYEQYF

CDR3 length: 14
V gene: TRBV20-1
J gene: TRBJ1-6
clone size: -
D gene: -
CDR3 DNA: TGCAGTGCTAGTTTAGTGTCAGGGGATTCACCCCTCCACTTT
CDR3 protein: CSASLVSGDSPLHF

CDR3 length: 13
V gene: TRBV10-3
J gene: TRBJ2-7
clone size: -
D gene: TRBD1
CDR3 DNA: TGTGCCACCACAGGGGGAACCTCCTACGAGCAGTACTTC
CDR3 protein: CATTGGTSYEQYF

CDR3 length: 14
V gene: TRBV30
J gene: TRBJ1-1
clone size: -
D gene: -
CDR3 DNA: TGTGCCTGGGACGTGAAGGGGGTGAACACTGAAGCTTTCTTT
CDR3 protein: CAWDVKGVNTEAFF

CDR3 length: 15
V gene: TRBV20-1
J gene: TRBJ2-3
clone size: -
D gene: -
CDR3 DNA: TGCAGTGCTAGTTGGACGGCCATAAACACAGATACGCAGTATTTT
CDR3 protein: CSASWTAINTDTQYF

CDR3 length: 15
V gene: TRBV3-1/TRBV3-2
J gene: TRBJ2-7
clone size: -
D gene: TRBD2
CDR3 DNA: TGTGCCAGCAGCCAGAGGCTAGCGGAATCCTACGAGCAGTACTTC
CDR3 protein: CASSQRLAESYEQYF

CDR3 length: 13
V gene: TRBV4-3
J gene: TRBJ2-1
clone size: once
D gene: -
CDR3 DNA: TGCGCCAGCAGCCAAGTTAGGAGTAATGAGCAGTTCTTC
CDR3 protein: CASSQVRSNEQFF

CDR3 length: 14
V gene: TRBV7-3
J gene: TRBJ2-6
clone size: -
D gene: -
CDR3 DNA: TGTGCCAGCAGCTTAGGTGCTGGGGCCAACGTCCTGACTTTC
CDR3 protein: CASSLGAGANVLTF

CDR3 length: 14
V gene: TRBV27
J gene: TRBJ2-7
clone size: -
D gene: TRBD1
CDR3 DNA: TGTGCCAGCAGTGGGACAGGCCGCTCCTACGAGCAGTACTTC
CDR3 protein: CASSGTGRSYEQYF

CDR3 length: 14
V gene: TRBV30
J gene: TRBJ1-4
clone size: -
D gene: TRBD1
CDR3 DNA: TGTGCCTGGAGTAAGACAGGGGTTCGTGAAAAACTGTTTTTT
CDR3 protein: CAWSKTGVREKLFF

CDR3 length: 15
V gene: TRBV7-2
J gene: TRBJ2-1
clone size: -
D gene: TRBD1
CDR3 DNA: TGTGCCAGCAGCGCCGTGGGACAGGGCTACAATGAGCAGTTCTTC
CDR3 protein: CASSAVGQGYNEQFF

CDR3 length: 11
V gene: TRBV28
J gene: TRBJ2-7
clone size: once
D gene: TRBD1
CDR3 DNA: TGTGCCAGCAGACAGGGGTTCGAGCAGTACTTC
CDR3 protein: CASRQGFEQYF

CDR3 length: 14
V gene: TRBV18
J gene: TRBJ2-3
clone size: -
D gene: -
CDR3 DNA: TGTGCCAGCTCACCCCCGAGTGGGACAGATACGCAGTATTTT
CDR3 protein: CASSPPSGTDTQYF

CDR3 length: 15
V gene: TRBV5-1
J gene: TRBJ2-7
clone size: -
D gene: -
CDR3 DNA: TGCGCCAGCAGTTGGGTCTCGGGGGAGCAATACGAGCAGTACTTC
CDR3 protein: CASSWVSGEQYEQYF

CDR3 length: 16
V gene: TRBV5-8
J gene: TRBJ1-5
clone size: -
D gene: -
CDR3 DNA: TGTGCCAGCAGCTTGGGAACGGGGGAGAGCAATCAGCCCCAGCATTTT
CDR3 protein: CASSLGTGESNQPQHF

CDR3 length: 16
V gene: TRBV18
J gene: TRBJ2-2
clone size: -
D gene: -
CDR3 DNA: TGTGCCAGCTCACCACCGGGGAGCCTCCCAGCCGGGGAGCTGTTTTTT
CDR3 protein: CASSPPGSLPAGELFF

CDR3 length: 15
V gene: TRBV7-2
J gene: TRBJ1-5
clone size: -
D gene: -
CDR3 DNA: TGTGCCAGTTCGTTGGGCCCATATAGCAATCAGCCCCAGCATTTT
CDR3 protein: CASSLGPYSNQPQHF

CDR3 length: 15
V gene: TRBV4-1
J gene: TRBJ2-1
clone size: -
D gene: TRBD2
CDR3 DNA: TGCGCCAGCAGCCAAGGGACTAGCGGGGGCTATGAGCAGTTCTTC
CDR3 protein: CASSQGTSGGYEQFF

CDR3 length: 12
V gene: TRBV5-5
J gene: TRBJ2-2
clone size: -
D gene: -
CDR3 DNA: TGTGCCAGCAGCTATAACACCGGGGAGCTGTTTTTT
CDR3 protein: CASSYNTGELFF

CDR3 length: 16
V gene: TRBV3-1/TRBV3-2
J gene: TRBJ2-2
clone size: -
D gene: TRBD1
CDR3 DNA: TGTGCCAGCAGCCATGGACAGGGAGTTAACACCGGGGAGCTGTTTTTT
CDR3 protein: CASSHGQGVNTGELFF

CDR3 length: 16
V gene: TRBV7-2
J gene: TRBJ2-1
clone size: -
D gene: -
CDR3 DNA: TGTGCCAGCAGCTTAGTGGGGCTAGCGCCCAACAATGAGCAGTTCTTC
CDR3 protein: CASSLVGLAPNNEQFF

CDR3 length: 17
V gene: TRBV5-6
J gene: TRBJ1-2
clone size: -
D gene: -
CDR3 DNA: TGTGCCAGCAGCTTGGATCAGGGTAATAAGGCTAACTATGGCTACACCTTC
CDR3 protein: CASSLDQGNKANYGYTF

CDR3 length: 16
V gene: TRBV7-3
J gene: TRBJ1-2
clone size: -
D gene: -
CDR3 DNA: TGTGCCAGCAGCAAAGGCAGGGCGAGTTACGAGGATGGCTACACCTTC
CDR3 protein: CASSKGRASYEDGYTF

CDR3 length: 12
V gene: TRBV12-3/TRBV12-4
J gene: TRBJ2-4
clone size: -
D gene: -
CDR3 DNA: TGTGCCAGCAGTGCCGAGTCATTTATTCAGTACTTC
CDR3 protein: CASSAESFIQYF

CDR3 length: 16
V gene: TRBV28
J gene: TRBJ1-5
clone size: -
D gene: TRBD1
CDR3 DNA: TGTGCCAGCAGTCCTATGGACAGGCCTAGCAATCAGCCCCAGCATTTT
CDR3 protein: CASSPMDRPSNQPQHF

CDR3 length: 12
V gene: TRBV9
J gene: TRBJ1-2
clone size: -
D gene: -
CDR3 DNA: TGTGCCAGCAGCGTGCCGACCTATGGCTACACCTTC
CDR3 protein: CASSVPTYGYTF